These 3 T cell receptor beta chains were sequenced from one sample in a study of T cell responses to AZD1222 COVID-19 vaccine. Produced via immunoSEQ multiplex PCR; TCRdb's table is partial and in-frame only. In the table there are around 110,000 clones, around 90% of which are singletons. The sequencing here drew on peripheral blood, taken on day 0 of AZD1222 vaccination. These receptor sequences come from an adult in good health.

This chain connects TRBV24-1 to TRBJ1-5; D possibly corresponds to TRBD1 (6 bases). The length of the CDR3 is 15 residues. V was clipped by 4 bases and J by 5 bases, with 14 bases between them. Germline CDR1 is KGHDR and CDR2 is SFDVKD. CDR3 residues: CATSESGGEHQPQHF. The CDR3 DNA is TGTGCCACCAGTGAATCCGGGGGCGAGCATCAGCCCCAGCATTTT.

The chain joins TRBV19 to TRBJ1-1, with D unclear. Per germline, CDR1 LNHDA and CDR2 SQIVND (reference sequence). The CDR3 extends over 15 amino acids. Trimming removed 3 bases from V and 3 bases from J, with 14 bases in between. The CDR3 loop is CASSIWRVIDTEAFF. The CDR3 nucleotides are TGTGCCAGTAGTATCTGGCGCGTTATAGACACTGAAGCTTTCTTT.

The DNA for the CDR3 is TGTGCCAGTAGCCTATTGGGACAGGGGGGAGAGACCCAGTACTTC. This codes for CASSLLGQGGETQYF. The chain carries TRBV19 and TRBJ2-5; 11 bases agree with TRBD1. The V gene end was trimmed by 6 bases and the J gene end by 4 bases; junction bases not matched to a gene: 7. The CDR3 consists of 15 residues. Germline V CDR1 and CDR2: LNHDA, SQIVND (reference sequence).